One T cell receptor (beta chain) is described in this entry. The antigen this receptor binds is unknown. Per-base quality was not reported, and no clone a single base away is much larger than it. The data were taken from a study of T cells in localized non-small cell lung cancer (dated by TCRdb to the early 2020s). Notes on the research overall: The study examined T cell repertoires in 200 to 300 patients with early-stage NSCLC and compared tumors with uninvolved tumor-adjacent lungs. NSCLC patients had a mean age of approximately 72 years, and around 140 were male and 85 to 110 female. The cohort was made up of approximately 250 treatment-naive NSCLC patients whose localized lung tumors had been resected.

The research as a whole found: Longer overall survival was associated with higher blood T cell density, whereas shorter survival was associated with higher adjacent-lung clonality. Because multi-region tumor sequencing was not done, intratumor heterogeneity could not be ruled out. A median of 57 of the top 100 tumor clones turned up in the paired uninvolved adjacent lung, and under 30 of those clones also ranked among the top 100 of that same adjacent lung. Uninvolved tumor-adjacent lung showed the highest T cell clonality, higher than tumor, which suggests more focused antigenic responses in the uninvolved tumor-adjacent lung. Because the study design was exploratory, TCR variables were selected using unadjusted p-values without false-discovery rate correction.

V and J lose 4 bases and 0 bases, and a span of 6 bases separates them. For CDR1 and CDR2, the germline V gene (reference sequence) lists LNHDA and SQIVND. The CDR3, cysteine through phenylalanine, is 13 amino acids long. Only the CDR3 portion is preserved as DNA: 39 bases, with reading frame beginning at the first base. At diagnosis, tumor, uninvolved tumor-adjacent lung and peripheral blood were collected and then preserved as a mix of FFPE and fresh-frozen material. For TCR repertoire profiling, the blood samples were analyzed as peripheral blood mononuclear cells. The immunoSEQ Assay was used to sequence TCR beta CDR3 regions from DNA. Per the source publication's procedure: T cell density was computed as TCR beta template counts normalized to usable DNA estimated by amplifying housekeeping genes. Richness was estimated with the preseqR package, extrapolating to 400,000 templates for PBMC samples and 120,000 templates for tissue samples. Clonality was defined as one minus Pielou's evenness. Differential abundance testing on productive amino-acid clonotypes, with a minimum total count of 5 and an alpha of 0.1, was used to identify tissue-enriched TCRs. The Jaccard Index and the Morisita Overlap Index were used to measure repertoire overlap between compartments. TCR beta CDR3s were clustered by GLIPH together with public tetramer-defined viral CDR3s, and at least three viral sequences plus V-gene enrichment were required for viral motifs. This immuneACCESS table, as held by TCRdb, lists in-frame sequences with V and J called but not all clones. Of the missing ones, under half trace to an unresolved V gene in checked studies; the others have no known cause. D and trimming were read from the DNA, whereas the V and J calls and clone size are those reported in that table. Within this sample are 90,000 to 95,000 clones, with approximately 86% of them counted one time only. Around 15% of the sample is in the top ten clones.

Here the sequenced sample was peripheral blood, taken before any cancer treatment. The chain couples TRBV19 to TRBJ1-1; too little of a D gene remains to name it. The receptor comes from a man aged 35 to 70 with stage I squamous cell lung carcinoma. The nucleotides are TGTGCCAGTAGTACCCACCTGAACACTGAAGCTTTCTTT. This is translated as CASSTHLNTEAFF.